This paragraph reports one T cell receptor beta chain. Its cognate antigen has yet to be identified. No much larger clonotype is one base removed from it; base qualities were not supplied. This specimen comes from a study of CD8 T cells in ankylosing spondylitis (dated by TCRdb to the late 2010s). Study-wide context: To find TCR variants linked to disease, the study profiled T cell receptor beta repertoires in ankylosing spondylitis patients and healthy donors. Samples of peripheral blood were taken, and for ankylosing spondylitis patients, synovial fluid was collected as well. The full study cohort was made up of about 24 ankylosing spondylitis patients and approximately 100 healthy donors.

The sequencer listed for this sample is Illumina HiSeq 2500. Quantitative 5'-RACE with molecular barcodes was the method used to prepare the TCR beta libraries. As for the authors' bioinformatics: A new computational method, built on a probabilistic model of VDJ rearrangement, was used to identify disease-linked TCR variants. In-frame beta chains were kept once TCRdb had trimmed the public reads at Q25 with fastp and called clones with MiXCR. Rows merge per CDR3 protein into single entries with the most common DNA and genes. The V and J calls here are based on TCRdb, not the publication. The sample table shows some 140,000 distinct CDR3 sequences, and 8% to 9% are seen once. Clones ranked in the top ten supply about 7.3% of the sample. The CDR3 sequence holds 16 residues, the cysteine and phenylalanine included. The CDR3 DNA has 48 bases and is translated from base 1. V is pruned by 1 base and J by 0 bases, leaving 3 bases of the junction without a gene match. CDR1 and CDR2, looked up from the germline V gene (reference sequence), are SEHNR and FQNEAQ.

What the authors observed across the whole study: The disease-linked clones showed a CD8+ phenotype and occurred at relatively low frequencies in peripheral blood. Some of the motif variants had been reported before in the synovial fluid and blood of reactive arthritis patients, a finding that suggests common disease-initiation mechanisms. According to the report, matched synovial fluid samples from ankylosing spondylitis patients were significantly enriched for the disease-linked clones. Blood from ankylosing spondylitis patients appeared to be characterized by a TCR beta motif made up of under ten highly homologous amino acid variants.

Synovial fluid samples and blood samples obtained from the same ankylosing spondylitis patients were matched. Material for sequencing was synovial fluid, either unsorted or a sorted T cell fraction (not recorded which). The chain was built from TRBV7-9 and TRBJ2-7; 10 middle bases align to TRBD1. The source of this sequence is a male donor with ankylosing spondylitis. The nucleotide sequence reads as follows: TGTGCCAGCAGCTTAGTCTGGGACAGGGGCTCCTACGAGCAGTACTTC. This codes for CASSLVWDRGSYEQYF.